Listed below are T cell receptor beta chains from one sample, sequenced in a study of blood T cells in healthy people across ages. TCRdb analysed the 5' RACE reads with MiXCR anew, one entry per CDR3 protein. The sample lists 650,000 to 1,000,000 distinct CDR3 sequences, around 34% occurring once. The material sequenced was blood. The receptor set was obtained from a man in his late teens or twenties in good health. The CDR3 runs from the conserved cysteine through the conserved F or W.

TRBV7-9	TRBJ2-7	CASSSIDRAPNEQYF
TRBV12-3/TRBV12-4	TRBJ1-1	CASFQGQGAPEAFF
TRBV10-3	TRBJ1-5	CAISPFSGNSNQPQHF
TRBV29-1	TRBJ2-1	CSVPTARDRGTNEQFF
TRBV7-8	TRBJ2-3	CASTLQGDTQYF
TRBV20-1	TRBJ2-1	CSARDREGPLDEQFF
TRBV5-4	TRBJ1-1	CASSPGIMNTEAFF
TRBV5-1	TRBJ2-1	CASSLTSGGAYEQFF
TRBV12-3/TRBV12-4	TRBJ2-3	CASSRDRGLTDTQYF
TRBV20-1	TRBJ1-5	CSVKRQIPQPQHF
TRBV7-9	TRBJ2-3	CASSLARQGTSTDTQYF
TRBV20-1	TRBJ2-3	CSARGTGVSADTQYF
TRBV2	TRBJ2-4	CASSEGPSVKNIQYF